This TCR beta chain was obtained from a study of cytomegalovirus exposure and HLA in healthy donors. Notes on the study in general: According to an earlier analysis, most TCR beta V segments yielded productive rearrangements about 87% or about 30% of the time.

The PCR was carried out with 60 Vbeta primers and 13 Jbeta primers. Method: immunoSEQ multiplex PCR; TCRdb's copy keeps in-frame clones and lacks some. The table records under 150,000 clones, roughly 73% of them present only once. This clone showed up just once. Its antigen is not identified. The germline CDR1 and CDR2 sequences are SGHTA and FQGNSA. V was cut by 1 base and J by 0 bases, with 7 bases left in between. The CDR3 is made up of 15 amino acids. The receptor comes from a woman aged 35 to 49 in good health and CMV-seronegative. The sequencing sample was made of PBMCs. The chain uses TRBV7-2 and TRBJ2-1; a possible D gene is TRBD2 (6 bases). CDR3 nucleotide sequence: TGTGCCAGCAGCTTAGGGGGGGACTCCTACAATGAGCAGTTCTTC. Amino acid sequence: CASSLGGDSYNEQFF.